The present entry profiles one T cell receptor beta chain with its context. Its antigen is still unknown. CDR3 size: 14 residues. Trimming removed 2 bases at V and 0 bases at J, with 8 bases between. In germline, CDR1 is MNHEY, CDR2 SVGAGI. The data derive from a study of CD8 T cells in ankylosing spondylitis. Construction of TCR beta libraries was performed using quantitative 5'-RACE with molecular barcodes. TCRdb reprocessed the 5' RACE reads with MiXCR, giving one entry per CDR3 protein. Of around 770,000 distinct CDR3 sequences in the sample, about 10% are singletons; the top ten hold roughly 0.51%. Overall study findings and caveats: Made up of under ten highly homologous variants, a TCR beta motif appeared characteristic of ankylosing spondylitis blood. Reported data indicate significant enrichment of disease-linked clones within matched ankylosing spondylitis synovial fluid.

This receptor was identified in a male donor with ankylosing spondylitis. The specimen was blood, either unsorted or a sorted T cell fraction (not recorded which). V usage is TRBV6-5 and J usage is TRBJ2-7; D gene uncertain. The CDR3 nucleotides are TGTGCCAGCAGTTACGGGATTCGCTCCTACGAGCAGTACTTC. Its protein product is CASSYGIRSYEQYF.